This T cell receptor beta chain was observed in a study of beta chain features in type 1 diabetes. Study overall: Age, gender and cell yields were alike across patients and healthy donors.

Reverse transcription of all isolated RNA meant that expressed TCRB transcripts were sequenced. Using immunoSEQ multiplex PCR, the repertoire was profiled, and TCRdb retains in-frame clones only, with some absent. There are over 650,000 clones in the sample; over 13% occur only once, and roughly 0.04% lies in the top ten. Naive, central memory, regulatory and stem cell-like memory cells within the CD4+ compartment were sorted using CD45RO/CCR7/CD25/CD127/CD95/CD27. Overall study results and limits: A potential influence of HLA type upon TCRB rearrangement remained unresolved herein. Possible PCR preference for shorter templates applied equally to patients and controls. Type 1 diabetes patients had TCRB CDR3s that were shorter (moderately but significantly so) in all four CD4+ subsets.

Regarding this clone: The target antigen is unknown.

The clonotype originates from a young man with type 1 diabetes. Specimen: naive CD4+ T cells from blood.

The CDR3 reads CASSQDRSAGETQYF. The CDR3 DNA sequence: TGTGCCAGCAGCCAAGATAGGTCTGCGGGAGAGACCCAGTACTTC. The chain carries TRBV14 and TRBJ2-5; perhaps TRBD2 as D (5 bases). From germline, CDR1 is SGHDN and CDR2 FVKESK. The CDR3 is 15 amino acids. V was trimmed by 0 bases and J by 4 bases, leaving 12 bases between them.